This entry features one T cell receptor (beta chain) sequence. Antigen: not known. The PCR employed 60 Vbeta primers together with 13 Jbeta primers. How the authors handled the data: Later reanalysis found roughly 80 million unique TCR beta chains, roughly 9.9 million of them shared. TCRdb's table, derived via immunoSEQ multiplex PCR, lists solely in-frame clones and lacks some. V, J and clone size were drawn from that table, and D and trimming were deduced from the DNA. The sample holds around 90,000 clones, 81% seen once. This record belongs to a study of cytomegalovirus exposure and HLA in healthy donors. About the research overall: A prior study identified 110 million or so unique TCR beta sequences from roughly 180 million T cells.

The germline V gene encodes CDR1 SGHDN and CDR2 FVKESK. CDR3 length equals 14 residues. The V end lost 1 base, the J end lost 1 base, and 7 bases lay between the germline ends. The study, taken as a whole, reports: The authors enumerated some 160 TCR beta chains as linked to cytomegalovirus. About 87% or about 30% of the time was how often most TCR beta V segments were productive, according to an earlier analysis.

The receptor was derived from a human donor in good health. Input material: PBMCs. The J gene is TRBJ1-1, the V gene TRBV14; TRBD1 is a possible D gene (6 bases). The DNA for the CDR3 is TGTGCCAGCAGCCAAGTCAGGGGGAACACTGAAGCTTTCTTT. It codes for CASSQVRGNTEAFF. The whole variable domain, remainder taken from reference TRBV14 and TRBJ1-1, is EAGVTQFPSHSVIEKGQTVTLRCDPISGHDNLYWYRRVMGKEIKFLLHFVKESKQDESGMPNNRFLAERTGGTYSTLKVQPAELEDSGVYFCASSQVRGNTEAFFGQGTRLTVV.